Only one count was recorded for the clone carrying this T cell receptor beta chain. Its matching antigen is unknown. This sample was taken from a study of cytomegalovirus exposure and HLA in healthy donors. Study-level background: An early release of data contained 75 million to 100 million unique TCRs, which came from HLA-typed donors.

The PCR employed 60 Vbeta primers together with 13 Jbeta primers. Libraries were prepared by immunoSEQ multiplex PCR; TCRdb keeps only in-frame clonotypes and omits some of them. Of approximately 130,000 clones detected, 82% appear once; the ten largest clones hold 8.1%. Study observations and caveats: Most CMV-associated TCR beta chains were later found to appear HLA-restricted. V- and J-gene trimming of TCR beta was linked (in a later analysis) to a missense DCLRE1C variant. Being productive about 90% or about 30% of the time was typical of most TCR beta V segments in an earlier analysis.

This CDR3 region has 14 residues. Unmatched junction bases numbered 9, after V lost 6 bases and J lost 5 bases. Germline-derived CDR1 and CDR2 are SGDLS and YYNGEE. The receptor comes from a woman aged 50 to 65 in good health and CMV-seropositive. The chain combines TRBV9 with TRBJ2-5, with 8 bases fitting TRBD1. Sequencing was carried out using PBMCs. CDR3: CASNGQGVGETQYF. CDR3 in DNA: TGTGCCAGCAACGGACAGGGAGTAGGGGAGACCCAGTACTTC.